This TCR beta chain was identified during a study of Ad26.COV2.S vaccination and SARS-CoV-2 variants. General study findings and limits: Non-spike TCR breadth showed similarity between vaccine and placebo recipients. Vaccine recipients posted higher spike-specific TCR breadth than their placebo counterparts.

This clone was observed a few times. Antigen unknown. Generated by immunoSEQ multiplex PCR, the TCRdb table keeps only in-frame clones and is missing some. The profile shows tens of thousands of clones, 65% to 90% of them singletons. The sequence was collected from a human donor who had recovered from COVID-19. The sequencing here drew on peripheral blood, taken after recovery from COVID-19.

This CDR3 reads CASSLDRERGAIYGYTF. The CDR3 nucleotides are TGTGCCAGCAGCTTGGACCGTGAGCGGGGGGCAATCTATGGCTACACCTTC. The chain combines TRBV5-4 with TRBJ1-2, with D perhaps matching TRBD1 (6 bases). Trimming removed 0 bases at V and 4 bases at J, with 19 bases between. The CDR3 contains 17 residues. Germline CDR1 SGHNT, CDR2 YYREEE (reference sequence). Looking up the rest from reference TRBV5-4 and TRBJ1-2 gives the full variable domain: ETGVTQSPTHLIKTRGQQVTLRCSSQSGHNTVSWYQQALGQGPQFIFQYYREEENGRGNFPPRFSGLQFPNYSSELNVNALELDDSALYLCASSLDRERGAIYGYTFGSGTRLTVV.